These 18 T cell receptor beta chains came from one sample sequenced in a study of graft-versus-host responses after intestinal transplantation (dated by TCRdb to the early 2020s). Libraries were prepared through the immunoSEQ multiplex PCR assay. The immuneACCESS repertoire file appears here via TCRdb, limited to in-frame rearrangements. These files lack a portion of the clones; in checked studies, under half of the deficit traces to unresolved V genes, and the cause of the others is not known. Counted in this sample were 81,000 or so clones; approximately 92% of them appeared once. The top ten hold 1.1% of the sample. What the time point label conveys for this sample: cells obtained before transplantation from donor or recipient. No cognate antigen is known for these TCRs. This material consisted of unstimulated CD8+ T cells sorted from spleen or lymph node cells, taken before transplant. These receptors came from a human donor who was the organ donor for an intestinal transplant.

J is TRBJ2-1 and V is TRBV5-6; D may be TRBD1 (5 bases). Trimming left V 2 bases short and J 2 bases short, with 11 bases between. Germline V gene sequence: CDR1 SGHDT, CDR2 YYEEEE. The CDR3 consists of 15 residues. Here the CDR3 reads CASSLQQETYNEQFF. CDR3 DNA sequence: TGTGCCAGCAGCTTACAACAGGAAACCTACAATGAGCAGTTCTTC.

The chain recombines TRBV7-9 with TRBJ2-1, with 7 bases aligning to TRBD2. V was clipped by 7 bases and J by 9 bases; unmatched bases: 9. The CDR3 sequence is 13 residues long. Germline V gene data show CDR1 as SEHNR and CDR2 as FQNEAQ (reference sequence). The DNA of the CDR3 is TGTGCCAGCACCTCAGGACTAGGCAGTGAGCAGTTCTTC. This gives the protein CASTSGLGSEQFF.

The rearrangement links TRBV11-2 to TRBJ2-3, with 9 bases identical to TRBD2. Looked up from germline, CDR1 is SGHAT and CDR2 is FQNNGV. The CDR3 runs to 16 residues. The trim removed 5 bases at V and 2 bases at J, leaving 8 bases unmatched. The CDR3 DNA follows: TGTGCCAGCAGCCTTCTTAGCGGGGGAAACACAGATACGCAGTATTTT. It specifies CASSLLSGGNTDTQYF. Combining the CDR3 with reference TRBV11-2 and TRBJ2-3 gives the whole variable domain EAGVAQSPRYKIIEKRQSVAFWCNPISGHATLYWYQQILGQGPKLLIQFQNNGVVDDSQLPKDRFSAERLKGVDSTLKIQPAKLEDSAVYLCASSLLSGGNTDTQYFGPGTRLTVL.

The CDR3 spells CASSALAGGLNEQFF. The CDR3 DNA sequence: TGTGCCAGCAGCGCCCTAGCGGGAGGGCTCAATGAGCAGTTCTTC. The rearrangement joins TRBV9 to TRBJ2-1; TRBD2 agrees at 12 bases. This CDR3 spans 15 amino acids. Looked up from germline, CDR1 is SGDLS and CDR2 is YYNGEE. V trimming: 3 bases; J trimming: 6 bases; junction bases outside the gene matches: 4.

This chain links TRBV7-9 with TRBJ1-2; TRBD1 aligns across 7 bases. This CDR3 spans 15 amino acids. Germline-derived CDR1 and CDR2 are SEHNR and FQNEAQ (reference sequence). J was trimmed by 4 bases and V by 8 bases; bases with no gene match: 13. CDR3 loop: CASGTSGTDLYGYTF. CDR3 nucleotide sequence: TGTGCCAGCGGGACATCCGGGACAGATCTCTATGGCTACACCTTC. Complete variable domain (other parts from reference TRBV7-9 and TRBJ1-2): DTGVSQNPRHKITKRGQNVTFRCDPISEHNRLYWYRQTLGQGPEFLTYFQNEAQLEKSRLLSDRFSAERPKGSFSTLEIQRTEQGDSAMYLCASGTSGTDLYGYTFGSGTRLTVV.

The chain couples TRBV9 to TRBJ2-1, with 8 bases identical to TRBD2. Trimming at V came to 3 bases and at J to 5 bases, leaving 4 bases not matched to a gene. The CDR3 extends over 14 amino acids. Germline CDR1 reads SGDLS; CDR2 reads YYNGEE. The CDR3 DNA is TGTGCCAGCAGCGCGGGAGGGGATAACAATGAGCAGTTCTTC. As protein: CASSAGGDNNEQFF.

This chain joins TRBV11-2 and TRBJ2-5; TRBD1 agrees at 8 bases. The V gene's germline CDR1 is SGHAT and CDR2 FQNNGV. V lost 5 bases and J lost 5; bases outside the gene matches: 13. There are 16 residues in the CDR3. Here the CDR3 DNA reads TGTGCCAGCAGCGGGTACGGACAGGGAAGGAGGGAGACCCAGTACTTC. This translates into CASSGYGQGRRETQYF.

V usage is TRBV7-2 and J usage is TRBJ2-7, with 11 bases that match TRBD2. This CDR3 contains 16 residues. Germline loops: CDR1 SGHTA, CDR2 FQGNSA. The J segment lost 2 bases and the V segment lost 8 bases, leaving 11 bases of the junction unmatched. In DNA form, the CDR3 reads TGTGCCAGCGGACAACTAGCGGGAGTATCCCCCTACGAGCAGTACTTC. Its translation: CASGQLAGVSPYEQYF.

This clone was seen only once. CDR3 nucleotide sequence: TGTGCCAGCAGCGGGGACAGTTCTTATCAGCCCCAGCATTTT. This sequence encodes CASSGDSSYQPQHF. The chain has TRBV27 and TRBJ1-5; 7 positions agree with TRBD1. This CDR3 region has 14 residues. The germline CDR1 and CDR2 sequences are MNHEY and SMNVEV (reference sequence). V shed 6 bases and J 5 bases; nucleotides not matched to a gene: 7.

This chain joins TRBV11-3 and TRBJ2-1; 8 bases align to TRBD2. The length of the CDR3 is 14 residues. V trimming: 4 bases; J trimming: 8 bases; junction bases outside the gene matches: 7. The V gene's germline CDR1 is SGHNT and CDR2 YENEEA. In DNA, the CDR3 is TGTGCCAGCAGCTCGGGACTAGTTCGCGATGAGCAGTTCTTC. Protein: CASSSGLVRDEQFF.

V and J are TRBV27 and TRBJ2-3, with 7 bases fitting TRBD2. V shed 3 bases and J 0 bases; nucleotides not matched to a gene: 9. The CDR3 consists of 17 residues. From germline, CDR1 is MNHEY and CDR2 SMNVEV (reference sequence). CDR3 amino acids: CASSFSPRGGSTDTQYF. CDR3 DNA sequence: TGTGCCAGCAGTTTCTCCCCTCGCGGGGGTAGCACAGATACGCAGTATTTT.

The CDR3 sequence: CARTQASTDTQYF. DNA of the CDR3: TGTGCCAGAACCCAAGCTAGCACAGATACGCAGTATTTT. This sequence joins TRBV2 and TRBJ2-3; D is unclear. Germline assignment: CDR1 SNHLY and CDR2 FYNNEI. The CDR3 has 13 amino acids. Deletions cut 9 bases from V and 0 bases from J, with 10 bases between.

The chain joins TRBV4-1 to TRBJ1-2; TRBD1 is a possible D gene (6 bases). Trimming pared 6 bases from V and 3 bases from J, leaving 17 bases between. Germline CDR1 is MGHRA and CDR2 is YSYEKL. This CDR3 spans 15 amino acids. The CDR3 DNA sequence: TGCGCCAGCAGTCCCCTCCCCTGGACAGACTATGGCTACACCTTC. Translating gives CASSPLPWTDYGYTF.

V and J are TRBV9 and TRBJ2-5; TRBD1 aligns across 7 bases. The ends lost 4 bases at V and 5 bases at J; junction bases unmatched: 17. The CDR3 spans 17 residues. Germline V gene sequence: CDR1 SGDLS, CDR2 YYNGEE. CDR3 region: CASSPRAGTVRIETQYF. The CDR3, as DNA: TGTGCCAGCAGCCCAAGGGCCGGGACAGTGAGAATCGAGACCCAGTACTTC.

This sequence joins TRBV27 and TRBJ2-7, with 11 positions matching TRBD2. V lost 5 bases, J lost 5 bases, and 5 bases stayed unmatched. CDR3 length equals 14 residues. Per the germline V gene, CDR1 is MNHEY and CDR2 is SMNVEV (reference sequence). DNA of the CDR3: TGTGCCAGCAGTCCGACTAGCGGGATCAACGAGCAGTACTTC. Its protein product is CASSPTSGINEQYF.

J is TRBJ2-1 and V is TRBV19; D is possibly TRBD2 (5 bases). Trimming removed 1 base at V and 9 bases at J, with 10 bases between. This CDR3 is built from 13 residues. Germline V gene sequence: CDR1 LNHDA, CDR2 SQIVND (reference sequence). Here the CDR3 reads CASSIGTSREQFF. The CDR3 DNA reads TGTGCCAGTAGTATAGGAACTAGTCGTGAGCAGTTCTTC.

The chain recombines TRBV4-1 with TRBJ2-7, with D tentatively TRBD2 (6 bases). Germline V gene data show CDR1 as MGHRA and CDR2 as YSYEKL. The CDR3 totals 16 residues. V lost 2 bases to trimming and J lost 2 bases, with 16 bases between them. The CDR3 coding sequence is TGCGCCAGCAGCCAAAACGGGGGAGCTTCGGCCTACGAGCAGTACTTC. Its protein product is CASSQNGGASAYEQYF.

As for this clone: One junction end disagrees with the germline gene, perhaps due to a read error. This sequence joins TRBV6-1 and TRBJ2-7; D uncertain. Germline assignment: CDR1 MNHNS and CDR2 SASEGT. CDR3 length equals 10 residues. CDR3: CASSGQDSVF. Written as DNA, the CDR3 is TGTGCCAGCAGTGGTCAGGATTCGGTCTTC.